Below, 4 T cell receptor beta chains from the same sample are listed, as sequenced in a study of blood T cells in healthy people across ages. A sample-barcoded 5' primer and a J-beta primer mix were used in a second PCR of roughly 6 to 11 cycles. MiXCR, run by TCRdb on the 5' RACE reads, gives a single entry per CDR3 protein. Seen here are about 1 million distinct CDR3 sequences, 40% to 50% observed once, and the top ten hold approximately 17%. The specimen was blood. These TCRs come from a woman aged 55-70 years in good health.

This clonotype was recorded at least ten times. This chain joins TRBV2 and TRBJ2-5; TRBD1 matches at 10 bases. The CDR3 totals 14 residues. CDR1 is SNHLY, CDR2 FYNNEI, per germline. After removal of 6 bases from V and 5 bases from J, the junction contained 6 bases not matched to a gene. The CDR3 DNA reads TGTGCCAGCAGCGGGACAGGGGCTGGGGAGACCCAGTACTTC. Translating gives CASSGTGAGETQYF.

This clonotype was seen only a few times. At one of its ends the junction is not consistent with the germline gene, which may arise from a read error. The chain carries TRBV29-1 and TRBJ1-1; no reliable D call. In germline, CDR1 is SQVTM, CDR2 ANQGSEA. The CDR3 has 13 amino acids. The CDR3 spells CSAELGLNTEAFF. Here the CDR3 DNA reads TGCAGCGCTGAATTGGGCTTGAACACTGAAGCTTTCTTT.

The table lists this clonotype with a few counts. The rearrangement uses TRBV7-2 and TRBJ1-1, with 7 bases matching TRBD1. Germline loops: CDR1 SGHTA, CDR2 FQGNSA. Trimming cost V 2 bases and J 5 bases; bases outside gene matches: 17. There are 18 residues in the CDR3. The CDR3 bases are TGTGCCAGCAGCTTAAGGGGGCCCCCCTTGGGGCGCGGGACTGAAGCTTTCTTT. Encoded protein: CASSLRGPPLGRGTEAFF.

V is TRBV20-1 and J is TRBJ2-1; 15 bases line up with TRBD2. Germline lookup yields CDR1 DFQATT and CDR2 SNEGSKA (reference sequence). J gave up 8 bases and V 5 bases, and 16 bases lay outside the gene matches. The length of the CDR3 is 18 residues. In nucleotides, the CDR3 is TGCAGTGCTGGGTCGGGACTAGCGGGAGGAAGAATCAGGGATGAGCAGTTCTTC. Protein product: CSAGSGLAGGRIRDEQFF.